These T cell receptor beta chains were read from a single sample in a study of T-cell memory formation after mild COVID-19. TCRdb re-derived calls from the 5' RACE reads in MiXCR, one entry per CDR3 protein. The sample holds 150,000 or so distinct CDR3 sequences; under 30% are singletons and the top ten take around a quarter. Sequencing input: PBMCs or a T cell subset sorted from them (not recorded which). These receptors were collected from an adult woman who had mild COVID-19 (a few samples of this study predate the infection). Cell type and time point are not known. The CDR3 runs from the conserved cysteine through the conserved F or W. A D gene is named only where the DNA matches it firmly. Clone size, where shown, is once, few, many, or a class for clones that have expanded.

clone_size cdr3_length d_call j_call v_call cdr3_aa cdr3_nt
- 15 TRBD1 TRBJ2-7 TRBV4-3 CASSQWTGVNYEQYF TGCGCCAGCAGCCAATGGACAGGGGTCAACTACGAGCAGTACTTC
few 15 - TRBJ2-5 TRBV4-3 CASSQGRLVGETQYF TGCGCCAGCAGCCAGGGGAGACTGGTGGGGGAGACCCAGTACTTC
few 16 TRBD2 TRBJ2-1 TRBV11-3 CASSSPRAGVYNEQFF TGTGCCAGCAGCTCCCCCCGAGCGGGAGTATACAATGAGCAGTTCTTC
- 12 - TRBJ1-6 TRBV11-3 CASSFGAGPLHF TGTGCCAGCAGCTTCGGCGCAGGGCCCCTCCACTTT
- 11 - TRBJ2-1 TRBV30 CAWRGGGEQFF TGTGCCTGGAGAGGTGGGGGTGAGCAGTTCTTC
few 14 - TRBJ2-7 TRBV20-1 CSARVQDYMYEQYF TGCAGTGCTAGAGTTCAGGACTACATGTACGAGCAGTACTTC
many 17 - TRBJ2-6 TRBV7-9 CASSLDVGHSGANVLTF TGTGCCAGCAGCTTAGATGTCGGTCACTCTGGGGCCAACGTCCTGACTTTC
- 15 TRBD2 TRBJ2-7 TRBV4-1 CASSRGLAGGYEQYF TGCGCCAGCAGTCGGGGACTAGCGGGGGGTTACGAGCAGTACTTC
- 17 TRBD2 TRBJ2-5 TRBV9 CASSAPFLAGDQETQYF TGTGCCAGCAGCGCACCGTTTCTAGCGGGAGACCAAGAGACCCAGTACTTC
few 14 - TRBJ1-2 TRBV27 CASRPVGGADGYTF TGTGCCAGCAGACCGGTAGGGGGGGCGGATGGCTACACCTTC
- 16 - TRBJ1-1 TRBV5-1 CASSSLGYGLNTEAFF TGCGCCAGCAGCTCCCTGGGGTACGGCTTGAACACTGAAGCTTTCTTT
- 15 TRBD1 TRBJ2-7 TRBV7-9 CASSSRDRSIYEQYF TGTGCCAGCAGCTCCAGGGACAGGAGCATATACGAGCAGTACTTC
few 16 - TRBJ1-6 TRBV7-3 CASSLTPASYNSPLHF TGTGCCAGCAGCTTAACGCCGGCCAGCTATAATTCACCCCTCCACTTT
- 14 - TRBJ2-5 TRBV4-1 CASRQEAAEETQYF TGCGCCAGCAGACAAGAGGCAGCGGAAGAGACCCAGTACTTC
- 13 - TRBJ2-7 TRBV10-3 CAISERTAYEQYF TGTGCCATCAGTGAAAGGACAGCCTACGAGCAGTACTTC
many 12 - TRBJ2-3 TRBV29-1 CSVSGWPDTQYF TGCAGCGTTTCCGGTTGGCCAGATACGCAGTATTTT
- 13 - TRBJ2-1 TRBV7-6 CASSLDVSVEQFF TGTGCCAGCAGCTTAGACGTTTCAGTAGAGCAGTTCTTC
once 15 TRBD2 TRBJ2-3 TRBV12-3/TRBV12-4 CASSSSGGVTDTQYF TGTGCCAGCAGCTCTAGCGGGGGAGTGACAGATACGCAGTATTTT
- 15 TRBD1 TRBJ1-4 TRBV15 CATSNSSGGSEKLFF TGTGCCACCAGCAACAGTTCAGGGGGCAGTGAAAAACTGTTTTTT
few 12 TRBD1 TRBJ2-7 TRBV6-5 CASSGGTGEQYF TGTGCCAGCAGTGGTGGGACAGGCGAGCAGTACTTC
- 13 TRBD2 TRBJ2-1 TRBV7-7 CASSSGLGYEQFF TGTGCTAGCAGCTCGGGACTAGGTTATGAGCAGTTCTTC
few 15 TRBD2 TRBJ2-7 TRBV6-2/TRBV6-3 CASSHGLAGGLQQYF TGTGCCAGCAGCCACGGACTAGCGGGTGGACTACAGCAGTACTTC
- 16 - TRBJ2-3 TRBV6-5 CASRVFRGGPTDTQYF TGTGCCAGCAGGGTCTTCAGGGGGGGGCCCACAGATACGCAGTATTTT
few 19 - TRBJ2-1 TRBV7-3 CASSPWGGGVPEVRDEQFF TGTGCCAGCAGCCCGTGGGGGGGCGGAGTTCCCGAGGTGAGGGATGAGCAGTTCTTC
- 13 - TRBJ2-5 TRBV15 CATSTEGLETQYF TGTGCCACCAGCACCGAGGGGTTGGAGACCCAGTACTTC
few 13 - TRBJ2-2 TRBV9 CASSVFNTGELFF TGTGCCAGCAGCGTCTTCAACACCGGGGAGCTGTTTTTT
few 15 - TRBJ2-1 TRBV7-8 CASSPEVLNFNEQFF TGTGCCAGCAGCCCAGAGGTGCTAAACTTCAATGAGCAGTTCTTC
few 13 - TRBJ1-6 TRBV7-9 CASSPQRGSPLHF TGTGCCAGCAGCCCCCAAAGGGGATCACCCCTCCACTTT
- 16 TRBD2 TRBJ2-7 TRBV7-2 CASSLAWEGYSAEQYF TGTGCCAGCAGCTTAGCCTGGGAGGGGTATTCGGCCGAGCAGTACTTC
- 15 TRBD1 TRBJ1-5 TRBV27 CASSVGTGGNQPQHF TGTGCCAGCAGTGTCGGGACAGGGGGTAATCAGCCCCAGCATTTT
- 14 - TRBJ1-1 TRBV7-9 CASSLAPESGEAFF TGTGCCAGCAGCTTAGCTCCAGAGTCTGGAGAAGCTTTCTTT
few 15 - TRBJ1-1 TRBV14 CASSPGPSGVAEAFF TGTGCCAGCAGCCCCGGGCCCTCGGGGGTAGCTGAAGCTTTCTTT
- 14 - TRBJ2-3 TRBV2 CASSEGSSTHTQYF TGTGCCAGCAGTGAAGGGTCCTCCACTCATACGCAGTATTTT
- 14 - TRBJ2-3 TRBV12-3/TRBV12-4 CASSLTWGSDTQYF TGTGCCAGCAGTTTAACGTGGGGATCAGATACGCAGTATTTT
- 20 TRBD1 TRBJ2-1 TRBV25-1 CASSEERWGYRGREGNEQFF TGTGCCAGCAGTGAAGAAAGGTGGGGCTACAGGGGGCGCGAGGGCAATGAGCAGTTCTTC
- 15 TRBD1 TRBJ2-1 TRBV4-3 CASSQVGTAYNEQFF TGCGCCAGCAGCCAAGTCGGGACAGCTTACAATGAGCAGTTCTTC
- 14 - TRBJ2-1 TRBV24-1 CATSDSTVYNEQFF TGTGCCACCAGTGACTCGACAGTATACAATGAGCAGTTCTTC
- 16 - TRBJ2-1 TRBV7-2 CASSWSPPVAYNEQFF TGTGCCAGCAGCTGGAGCCCTCCGGTGGCCTACAATGAGCAGTTCTTC
- 16 TRBD2 TRBJ2-7 TRBV6-2/TRBV6-3 CASSSPEGLASYEQYF TGTGCCAGCAGTTCTCCCGAGGGACTAGCTTCCTACGAGCAGTACTTC
few 14 - TRBJ2-7 TRBV9 CASSVMESSYEQYF TGTGCCAGCAGCGTAATGGAAAGCTCCTACGAGCAGTACTTC
many 12 - TRBJ1-2 TRBV27 CASSTAQGGYTF TGTGCCAGCAGCACCGCTCAGGGTGGCTACACCTTC
- 14 - TRBJ2-7 TRBV20-1 CSAPLRGIPYEQYF TGCAGTGCGCCATTACGGGGGATACCCTACGAGCAGTACTTC
- 13 - TRBJ2-1 TRBV20-1 CSARPTEYNEQFF TGCAGTGCTAGACCGACGGAATACAATGAGCAGTTCTTC